The entry below describes one T cell receptor beta chain. Its antigen is unidentified. Researchers isolated CD4+ T cells once less than twelve days of culture had elapsed. Infection with SARS-CoV-2 occurred in the person between March and December 2020, and PCR confirmed it. The sample belongs to a study of vaccination effects on CD4 cells after COVID-19. Study-level background: At 16 days and one week before vaccination, a couple of convalescent patients gave samples. A density of roughly 2 million PBMC per well was used; these cells were cultured with roughly 10 IU/ml IL-2 and roughly 9.2 ug/ml peptides.

Germline V gene lookup returns CDR1 SGHNT and CDR2 YENEEA. The V gene lost 4 bases and the J gene lost 3 bases, with 11 bases spanning the gap. The CDR3 has 14 amino acids. Sequencing was performed with immunoSEQ multiplex PCR; in TCRdb, only in-frame clones are kept and a portion is missing. The sample has around 50,000 clones, about 80% seen once. Study-wide points: Clones that were induced by infection or by vaccine showed marked contraction late after vaccination.

The rearrangement joins TRBV11-3 to TRBJ2-3; D tentatively reads TRBD1 or TRBD2 (5 bases each). This clonotype originated in a human donor who had a prior SARS-CoV-2 infection. The specimen comprised CD4+ T cells from PBMCs cultured without peptide, sampled before COVID-19 vaccination. CDR3 protein: CASSSGTLTDTQYF. The DNA for the CDR3 is TGTGCCAGCAGCTCCGGGACCTTAACAGATACGCAGTATTTT.